Given below is one TCR beta chain in context. The antigen remains unidentified. The assay was run at survey level. TCRdb's table, derived via immunoSEQ multiplex PCR, lists solely in-frame clones and lacks some. This table has fewer than 35,000 clones, around 70% appearing once. Germline CDR1 reads SGHTA; CDR2 reads FQGNSA. Trimming removed 7 bases from V and 0 bases from J; junction bases left unmatched: 9. The CDR3 is 18 residues long. The data are from a study of STAT5B mutations in CD4+ large granular lymphocyte leukemia. Study-wide points: Approximately 25% of private leukemic clonotypes occurred rarely in other patients' non-leukemic repertoires. Compared with healthy controls (2/35), patient top clones favored TRBV06 (8/27). Data were not HLA-matched across samples.

This chain joins TRBV7-2 and TRBJ2-7, with TRBD2 identical over 16 bases. Input material: CD4+ T cells from blood buffy coats. This receptor was identified in a human donor in good health. The CDR3 sequence is CASTHTGLAGGGSYEQYF. CDR3 nucleotide sequence: TGTGCCAGCACCCATACGGGACTAGCGGGAGGGGGCTCCTACGAGCAGTACTTC.